The entry below describes one T cell receptor (beta chain). This CDR3 comprises 11 residues. The germline V gene encodes CDR1 DFQATT and CDR2 SNEGSKA (reference sequence). The germline V and J ends were trimmed by 6 bases and 7 bases, with 12 bases remaining between them. The sample comes from a study of blood T cell repertoires in COVID-19. About the study: Specimens from acute and convalescent COVID-19 originated in the United States, Italy and Spain. The cDNA or gDNA used as material had been derived from T cells, B-cell-depleted T cells, or PBMCs.

Per the study methods: Nucleated cell counts were estimated from reference gene primer amplification. Sequenced by immunoSEQ multiplex PCR; TCRdb stores in-frame clones only, minus some. V and J calls and clone size come straight from that table; D and trimming were deduced from the DNA. The repertoire holds 160,000 or so clones, with roughly 75% as singletons. The V and J genes are TRBV20-1 and TRBJ1-1; a possible D gene is TRBD1 (5 bases). The source is a man between 65 and 85 years old with active or convalescent COVID-19. Sequenced material: peripheral blood. CDR3 DNA sequence: TGCAGTGCGGGGCAGGGATATGAAGCTTTCTTT. This codes for CSAGQGYEAFF.